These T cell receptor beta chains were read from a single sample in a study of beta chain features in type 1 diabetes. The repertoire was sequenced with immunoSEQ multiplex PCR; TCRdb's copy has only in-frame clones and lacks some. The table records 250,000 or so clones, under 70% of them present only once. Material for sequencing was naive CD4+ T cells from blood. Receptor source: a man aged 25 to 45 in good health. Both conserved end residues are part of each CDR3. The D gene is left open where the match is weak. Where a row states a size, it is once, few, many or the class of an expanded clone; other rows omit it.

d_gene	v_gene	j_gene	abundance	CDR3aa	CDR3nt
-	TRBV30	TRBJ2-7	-	CAWTDTTRYEQYF	TGTGCCTGGACGGACACGACCCGTTACGAGCAGTACTTC
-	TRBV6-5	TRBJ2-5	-	CASKFGRTNQETQYF	TGTGCCAGCAAATTCGGTCGTACTAACCAAGAGACCCAGTACTTC
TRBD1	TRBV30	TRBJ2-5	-	CAWRNQGAGETQYF	TGTGCCTGGAGGAACCAGGGGGCTGGAGAGACCCAGTACTTC
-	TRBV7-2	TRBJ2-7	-	CASSPSYEQYF	TGTGCCAGCAGCCCAAGCTACGAGCAGTACTTC
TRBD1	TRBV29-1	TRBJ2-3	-	CSVRQGYTDTQYF	TGCAGCGTGAGACAGGGCTACACAGATACGCAGTATTTT
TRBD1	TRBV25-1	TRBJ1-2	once	CASSHPPGQGRDGYTF	TGTGCCAGCAGTCACCCTCCGGGACAGGGGAGGGATGGCTACACCTTC
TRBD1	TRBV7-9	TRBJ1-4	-	CASSWRTGNEKLFF	TGTGCCAGCAGCTGGAGGACAGGGAATGAAAAACTGTTTTTT
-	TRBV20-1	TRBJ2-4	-	CSASKENIQYF	TGCAGTGCTAGTAAGGAAAACATTCAGTACTTC
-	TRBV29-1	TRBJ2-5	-	CSVEDRGPQETQYF	TGCAGCGTTGAAGATCGAGGACCGCAAGAGACCCAGTACTTC
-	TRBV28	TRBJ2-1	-	CASSLWLHEQFF	TGTGCCAGCAGTTTATGGCTGCATGAGCAGTTCTTC
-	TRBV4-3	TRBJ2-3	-	CASSQSVRRQNTDTQYF	TGCGCCAGCAGCCAAAGCGTGAGAAGACAAAACACAGATACGCAGTATTTT
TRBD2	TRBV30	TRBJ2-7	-	CAFSGSSYEQYF	TGTGCCTTTAGCGGGAGCTCATACGAGCAGTACTTC
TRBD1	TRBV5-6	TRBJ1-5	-	CASSSGTGSGPQHF	TGTGCCAGCAGCTCGGGGACAGGCTCAGGGCCCCAGCATTTT
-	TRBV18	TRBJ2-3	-	CASSPGGDTQYF	TGTGCCAGCTCACCAGGTGGGGATACGCAGTATTTT
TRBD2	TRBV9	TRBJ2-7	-	CASSGTSGTEQYF	TGTGCCAGCAGCGGGACTAGCGGAACCGAGCAGTACTTC
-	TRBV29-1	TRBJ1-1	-	CSVALTGRNTEAFF	TGCAGCGTTGCCCTGACAGGACGGAACACTGAAGCTTTCTTT
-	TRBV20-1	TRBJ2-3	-	CSALSSDTQYF	TGCAGTGCCCTAAGTTCGGATACGCAGTATTTT
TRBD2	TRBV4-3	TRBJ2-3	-	CASSARAGPDTQYF	TGCGCCAGCAGCGCACGAGCGGGACCAGATACGCAGTATTTT
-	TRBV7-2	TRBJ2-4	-	CASSLASDRAKNIQYF	TGTGCCAGCAGCTTAGCTTCCGACAGAGCCAAAAACATTCAGTACTTC
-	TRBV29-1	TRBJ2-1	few	CSVEDGAGIFGNEQFF	TGCAGCGTTGAAGATGGGGCAGGGATCTTCGGGAATGAGCAGTTCTTC
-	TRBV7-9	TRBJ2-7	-	CASSRTEVSYEQYF	TGTGCCAGCAGCAGGACGGAGGTCTCCTACGAGCAGTACTTC
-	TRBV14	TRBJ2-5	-	CASSQIRETQYF	TGTGCCAGCAGCCAGATCCGGGAGACCCAGTACTTC
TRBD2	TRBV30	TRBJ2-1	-	CACPLAGSYNEQFF	TGTGCCTGCCCACTAGCGGGAAGCTACAATGAGCAGTTCTTC
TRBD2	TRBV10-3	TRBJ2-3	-	CAISERTIWREETDTQYF	TGTGCCATCAGTGAGCGCACCATCTGGCGGGAGGAGACAGATACGCAGTATTTT
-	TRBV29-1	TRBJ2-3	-	CSVDDMGGGTDTQYF	TGCAGCGTTGATGACATGGGGGGAGGCACAGATACGCAGTATTTT
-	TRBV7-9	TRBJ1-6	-	CASSFSNSPLHF	TGTGCCAGCAGCTTCTCTAATTCACCCCTCCACTTT
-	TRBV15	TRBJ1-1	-	CATSRRDRMNTEAFF	TGTGCCACCAGCAGGCGAGACAGGATGAACACTGAAGCTTTCTTT
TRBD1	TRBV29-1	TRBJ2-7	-	CSVTGGATQYF	TGCAGCGTAACAGGGGGCGCGACGCAGTACTTC
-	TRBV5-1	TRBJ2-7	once	CASSLETAAGHEQYF	TGCGCCAGCAGCTTGGAGACAGCGGCGGGGCACGAGCAGTACTTC
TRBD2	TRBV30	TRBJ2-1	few	CAWSTWTSNEQFF	TGTGCCTGGAGCACCTGGACTAGCAATGAGCAGTTCTTC
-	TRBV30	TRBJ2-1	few	CAWSREKEQFF	TGTGCCTGGTCTCGAGAGAAAGAGCAGTTCTTC
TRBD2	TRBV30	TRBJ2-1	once	CAWSVRLAGRNEQFF	TGTGCCTGGAGTGTACGTCTAGCGGGAAGGAATGAGCAGTTCTTC
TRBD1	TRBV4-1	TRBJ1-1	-	CASSQVDRVVTEAFF	TGCGCCAGCAGCCAAGTGGACAGGGTGGTCACTGAAGCTTTCTTT
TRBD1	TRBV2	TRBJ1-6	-	CASSVTGENSPLHF	TGTGCCAGCAGTGTGACAGGGGAAAATTCACCCCTCCACTTT
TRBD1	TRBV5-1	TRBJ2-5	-	CASSPGQVQETQYF	TGCGCCAGCAGCCCGGGACAGGTCCAAGAGACCCAGTACTTC
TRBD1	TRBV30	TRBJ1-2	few	CAWSVLRQGIGYTF	TGTGCCTGGAGTGTCCTGAGACAGGGAATCGGCTACACCTTC
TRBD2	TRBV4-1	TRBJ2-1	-	CASSQGGGADNEQFF	TGCGCCAGCAGCCAGGGCGGGGGGGCCGACAATGAGCAGTTCTTC
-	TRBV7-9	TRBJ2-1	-	CASSQQFF	TGTGCCAGCAGTCAGCAGTTCTTC
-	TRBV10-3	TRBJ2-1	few	CAISESGGYEQFF	TGTGCCATCAGTGAATCCGGTGGCTATGAGCAGTTCTTC
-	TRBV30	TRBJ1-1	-	CAWSVTGAEAFF	TGTGCCTGGAGTGTAACAGGTGCTGAAGCTTTCTTT
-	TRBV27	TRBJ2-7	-	CASSSSSSYEQYF	TGTGCCAGCAGTTCGTCGAGCTCCTACGAGCAGTACTTC
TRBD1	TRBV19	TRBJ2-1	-	CASRDRVHEQFF	TGTGCCAGTAGAGACAGGGTGCATGAGCAGTTCTTC
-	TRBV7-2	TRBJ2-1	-	CASSTSYEQFF	TGTGCCAGCAGCACCTCCTATGAGCAGTTCTTC